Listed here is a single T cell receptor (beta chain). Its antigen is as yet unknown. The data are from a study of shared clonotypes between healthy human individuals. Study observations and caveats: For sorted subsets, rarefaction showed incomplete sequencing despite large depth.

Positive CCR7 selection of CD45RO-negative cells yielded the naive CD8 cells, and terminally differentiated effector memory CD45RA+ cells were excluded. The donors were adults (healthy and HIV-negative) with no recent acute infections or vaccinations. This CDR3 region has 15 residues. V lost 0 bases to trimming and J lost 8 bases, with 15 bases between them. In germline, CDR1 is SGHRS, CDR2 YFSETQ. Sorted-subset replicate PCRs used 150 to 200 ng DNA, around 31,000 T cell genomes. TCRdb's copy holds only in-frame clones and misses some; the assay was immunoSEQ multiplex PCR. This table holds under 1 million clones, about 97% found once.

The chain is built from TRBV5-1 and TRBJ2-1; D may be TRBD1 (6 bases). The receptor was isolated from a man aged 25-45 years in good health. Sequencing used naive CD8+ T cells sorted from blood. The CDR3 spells CASSLEGGAADEQFF. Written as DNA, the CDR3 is TGCGCCAGCAGCTTGGAAGGGGGAGCCGCGGATGAGCAGTTCTTC.